Listed below are T cell receptor beta chains from one sample, sequenced in a study of identifying expanded T cells in peripheral blood. Clones were sequenced by immunoSEQ multiplex PCR, and TCRdb holds only the in-frame ones, with some missing. The top ten clones hold approximately 14% of a sample with roughly 100,000 clones, around 88% of them seen once. Material for sequencing was blood. These TCRs come from a person between 18 and 69 years old in good health. CDR3s include the opening cysteine and the closing phenylalanine or tryptophan. Each record gives: V gene, clone size, J gene, D gene, CDR3 protein, CDR3 DNA. A D gene is named only where the DNA matches it firmly. Some rows have no size entry. The others give once, few or many, or a class for an expanded clone.

v_call: TRBV20-1
clone_size: .
j_call: TRBJ1-1
d_call: .
cdr3_aa: CSASSGVAFF
cdr3_nt: TGCAGTGCTAGCTCAGGGGTCGCTTTCTTT

v_call: TRBV9
clone_size: .
j_call: TRBJ1-6
d_call: .
cdr3_aa: CASSVSSGTKNSPLHF
cdr3_nt: TGTGCCAGCAGCGTTTCGTCCGGGACCAAAAATTCACCCCTCCACTTT

v_call: TRBV23-1
clone_size: .
j_call: TRBJ2-5
d_call: .
cdr3_aa: CASSQSPRVTQYF
cdr3_nt: TGCGCCAGCAGTCAATCCCCGCGAGTGACCCAGTACTTC

v_call: TRBV28
clone_size: .
j_call: TRBJ2-7
d_call: TRBD1
cdr3_aa: CASRGGTYEQYF
cdr3_nt: TGTGCCAGCAGAGGGGGCACTTACGAGCAGTACTTC

v_call: TRBV11-2
clone_size: .
j_call: TRBJ2-2
d_call: .
cdr3_aa: CASSLLGEPANTGELFF
cdr3_nt: TGTGCCAGCAGCTTACTCGGGGAGCCAGCGAACACCGGGGAGCTGTTTTTT

v_call: TRBV28
clone_size: once
j_call: TRBJ1-2
d_call: TRBD1
cdr3_aa: CASSPPGQYGYTF
cdr3_nt: TGTGCCAGCAGTCCCCCGGGACAGTATGGCTACACCTTC

v_call: TRBV2
clone_size: .
j_call: TRBJ1-5
d_call: .
cdr3_aa: CASLRERERQPQHF
cdr3_nt: TGTGCCAGCTTGAGGGAGCGGGAGAGACAGCCCCAGCATTTT

v_call: TRBV6-4
clone_size: .
j_call: TRBJ2-7
d_call: .
cdr3_aa: CASSDSPGAYEQYF
cdr3_nt: TGTGCCAGCAGTGACTCGCCGGGGGCCTACGAGCAGTACTTC

v_call: TRBV9
clone_size: .
j_call: TRBJ2-1
d_call: .
cdr3_aa: CASSVDSSSYNEQFF
cdr3_nt: TGTGCCAGCAGCGTGGACAGTAGCTCCTACAATGAGCAGTTCTTC

v_call: TRBV9
clone_size: .
j_call: TRBJ1-1
d_call: TRBD1
cdr3_aa: CASSARTGTGYVAFF
cdr3_nt: TGTGCCAGCAGCGCCAGGACCGGGACAGGGTATGTGGCTTTCTTT

v_call: TRBV7-9
clone_size: once
j_call: TRBJ2-1
d_call: .
cdr3_aa: CASSPIGDNEQFF
cdr3_nt: TGTGCCAGCAGCCCAATAGGGGACAATGAGCAGTTCTTC

v_call: TRBV5-1
clone_size: .
j_call: TRBJ2-2
d_call: .
cdr3_aa: CASSLGIQGGSGELFF
cdr3_nt: TGCGCCAGCAGCTTGGGCATCCAGGGCGGATCCGGGGAGCTGTTTTTT

v_call: TRBV30
clone_size: .
j_call: TRBJ2-5
d_call: TRBD2
cdr3_aa: CAWTSGGRYQETQYF
cdr3_nt: TGTGCCTGGACTAGCGGGGGGCGGTACCAAGAGACCCAGTACTTC

v_call: TRBV6-6
clone_size: .
j_call: TRBJ1-5
d_call: .
cdr3_aa: CASSYSDYSNQPQHF
cdr3_nt: TGTGCCAGCAGTTACTCGGATTATAGCAATCAGCCCCAGCATTTT

v_call: TRBV6-5
clone_size: few
j_call: TRBJ2-1
d_call: .
cdr3_aa: CASSREGAGWNEQFF
cdr3_nt: TGTGCCAGCAGCCGGGAGGGGGCCGGGTGGAATGAGCAGTTCTTC

v_call: TRBV9
clone_size: once
j_call: TRBJ2-3
d_call: .
cdr3_aa: CASSVLKYF
cdr3_nt: TGTGCCAGCAGCGTCCTTAAGTATTTT

v_call: TRBV11-2
clone_size: .
j_call: TRBJ1-5
d_call: .
cdr3_aa: CASSLDSNQPQHF
cdr3_nt: TGTGCCAGCAGCTTAGACAGTAATCAGCCCCAGCATTTT

v_call: TRBV30
clone_size: .
j_call: TRBJ1-2
d_call: .
cdr3_aa: CAWSVSAGRMAF
cdr3_nt: TGTGCCTGGAGTGTATCGGCTGGCCGCATGGCCTTC

v_call: TRBV6-6
clone_size: .
j_call: TRBJ1-2
d_call: TRBD1
cdr3_aa: CASSPDRGNGYTF
cdr3_nt: TGTGCCAGCAGTCCGGACAGGGGTAATGGCTACACCTTC

v_call: TRBV9
clone_size: .
j_call: TRBJ2-3
d_call: .
cdr3_aa: CASSVDWLGTQYF
cdr3_nt: TGTGCCAGCAGCGTAGATTGGTTGGGTACGCAGTATTTT

v_call: TRBV2
clone_size: .
j_call: TRBJ1-2
d_call: .
cdr3_aa: CASTLDVLYYGYTF
cdr3_nt: TGTGCCAGCACCCTGGACGTTTTATACTATGGCTACACCTTC

v_call: TRBV30
clone_size: .
j_call: TRBJ1-2
d_call: .
cdr3_aa: CAWRGLDYTF
cdr3_nt: TGTGCCTGGAGGGGGTTGGACTACACCTTC

v_call: TRBV5-5
clone_size: .
j_call: TRBJ1-1
d_call: .
cdr3_aa: CASSFGGNTEAFF
cdr3_nt: TGTGCCAGCAGCTTTGGGGGGAACACTGAAGCTTTCTTT

v_call: TRBV18
clone_size: .
j_call: TRBJ1-2
d_call: .
cdr3_aa: CASSPPVAGDYGYTF
cdr3_nt: TGTGCCAGCTCACCACCGGTCGCGGGGGACTATGGCTACACCTTC

v_call: TRBV18
clone_size: .
j_call: TRBJ2-4
d_call: TRBD1
cdr3_aa: CASSPPGTGVTKNIQYF
cdr3_nt: TGTGCCAGCTCACCACCGGGGACAGGGGTTACCAAAAACATTCAGTACTTC

v_call: TRBV7-9
clone_size: .
j_call: TRBJ1-1
d_call: .
cdr3_aa: CASSLEANTEAFF
cdr3_nt: TGTGCCAGCAGCTTAGAGGCTAACACTGAAGCTTTCTTT

v_call: TRBV10-3
clone_size: .
j_call: TRBJ2-5
d_call: TRBD2
cdr3_aa: CAISGGTSWQTQYF
cdr3_nt: TGTGCCATCAGTGGGGGGACTAGCTGGCAGACCCAGTACTTC

v_call: TRBV9
clone_size: .
j_call: TRBJ1-4
d_call: .
cdr3_aa: CASSVATNEKLFF
cdr3_nt: TGTGCCAGCAGCGTCGCAACTAATGAAAAACTGTTTTTT

v_call: TRBV11-1
clone_size: once
j_call: TRBJ1-4
d_call: .
cdr3_aa: CASKSGHSNEKLFF
cdr3_nt: TGTGCCAGCAAGTCGGGACATAGTAATGAAAAACTGTTTTTT

v_call: TRBV27
clone_size: .
j_call: TRBJ2-7
d_call: .
cdr3_aa: CASSPRGGPSSYEQYF
cdr3_nt: TGTGCCAGCAGTCCTCGCGGAGGGCCCAGCTCCTACGAGCAGTACTTC

v_call: TRBV19
clone_size: .
j_call: TRBJ2-7
d_call: TRBD1
cdr3_aa: CASTGTEAHEQYF
cdr3_nt: TGTGCCAGTACCGGGACAGAGGCCCACGAGCAGTACTTC

v_call: TRBV10-3
clone_size: .
j_call: TRBJ1-1
d_call: .
cdr3_aa: CAISEAWQGVNTEAFF
cdr3_nt: TGTGCCATCAGTGAAGCTTGGCAGGGCGTGAACACTGAAGCTTTCTTT

v_call: TRBV7-9
clone_size: .
j_call: TRBJ1-1
d_call: TRBD1
cdr3_aa: CAIRQGITEAFF
cdr3_nt: TGTGCCATCCGACAGGGGATAACTGAAGCTTTCTTT

v_call: TRBV19
clone_size: .
j_call: TRBJ1-5
d_call: TRBD1
cdr3_aa: CASSRQGVGNQPQHF
cdr3_nt: TGTGCGAGTAGTAGACAGGGGGTGGGCAATCAGCCCCAGCATTTT

v_call: TRBV7-2
clone_size: .
j_call: TRBJ2-5
d_call: .
cdr3_aa: CASSFRETQYF
cdr3_nt: TGTGCCAGCAGCTTCAGAGAGACCCAGTACTTC

v_call: TRBV6-1
clone_size: .
j_call: TRBJ2-5
d_call: .
cdr3_aa: CASSEVAVGGETQYF
cdr3_nt: TGTGCCAGCAGCGAGGTAGCGGTGGGTGGGGAGACCCAGTACTTC

v_call: TRBV28
clone_size: .
j_call: TRBJ2-2
d_call: .
cdr3_aa: CASTYGQVQTGELFF
cdr3_nt: TGTGCCAGCACCTATGGGCAGGTACAGACCGGGGAGCTGTTTTTT

v_call: TRBV2
clone_size: .
j_call: TRBJ1-1
d_call: .
cdr3_aa: CASSQARGTEAFF
cdr3_nt: TGTGCCAGCAGTCAGGCTCGGGGCACTGAAGCTTTCTTT

v_call: TRBV7-3
clone_size: .
j_call: TRBJ2-1
d_call: TRBD2
cdr3_aa: CASSPKLAGAYNEQFF
cdr3_nt: TGTGCCAGCAGCCCGAAACTAGCGGGAGCCTACAATGAGCAGTTCTTC

v_call: TRBV6-1
clone_size: .
j_call: TRBJ2-7
d_call: .
cdr3_aa: CASRMNEGSSYEQYF
cdr3_nt: TGTGCCAGCAGAATGAATGAGGGGAGTAGCTACGAGCAGTACTTC

v_call: TRBV10-3
clone_size: .
j_call: TRBJ2-1
d_call: .
cdr3_aa: CAITDLGGGTNEQFF
cdr3_nt: TGTGCCATCACCGACCTGGGAGGCGGGACCAATGAGCAGTTCTTC

v_call: TRBV5-4
clone_size: .
j_call: TRBJ2-2
d_call: TRBD2
cdr3_aa: CASSFSGTSANTGELFF
cdr3_nt: TGTGCCAGCAGCTTCTCCGGGACTAGCGCGAACACCGGGGAGCTGTTTTTT

v_call: TRBV7-2
clone_size: once
j_call: TRBJ2-7
d_call: .
cdr3_aa: CASSSSPFEQYF
cdr3_nt: TGTGCCAGCAGCTCTAGCCCCTTCGAGCAGTACTTC

v_call: TRBV6-6
clone_size: .
j_call: TRBJ2-2
d_call: .
cdr3_aa: CASSEGYGGELFF
cdr3_nt: TGTGCCAGCAGCGAGGGGTATGGCGGGGAGCTGTTTTTT

v_call: TRBV6-6
clone_size: .
j_call: TRBJ2-5
d_call: .
cdr3_aa: CASSPPQETQYF
cdr3_nt: TGTGCATCAAGCCCACCTCAAGAGACCCAGTACTTC

v_call: TRBV2
clone_size: .
j_call: TRBJ1-1
d_call: TRBD1
cdr3_aa: CATTGGRGNTEAFF
cdr3_nt: TGTGCCACAACAGGGGGCCGGGGGAACACTGAAGCTTTCTTT

v_call: TRBV6-1
clone_size: .
j_call: TRBJ1-2
d_call: TRBD1
cdr3_aa: CASRRTGGDDGYTF
cdr3_nt: TGTGCCAGCAGGCGGACAGGGGGCGACGATGGCTACACCTTC

v_call: TRBV30
clone_size: .
j_call: TRBJ1-1
d_call: .
cdr3_aa: CAWSVMGRPNTEAFF
cdr3_nt: TGTGCCTGGAGTGTCATGGGGAGACCGAACACTGAAGCTTTCTTT

v_call: TRBV7-9
clone_size: .
j_call: TRBJ2-3
d_call: TRBD1
cdr3_aa: CASSRDSDTQYF
cdr3_nt: TGTGCCAGCAGCCGGGACAGTGATACGCAGTATTTT

v_call: TRBV21-1
clone_size: .
j_call: TRBJ2-7
d_call: .
cdr3_aa: CASSSRTGETYEQYF
cdr3_nt: TGTGCCAGCAGCAGTCGGACAGGTGAAACCTACGAGCAGTACTTC

v_call: TRBV29-1
clone_size: .
j_call: TRBJ2-1
d_call: TRBD2
cdr3_aa: CSGAPIAGGTYNEQFF
cdr3_nt: TGCAGCGGTGCTCCCATAGCGGGAGGGACCTACAATGAGCAGTTCTTC